The T cell receptor beta chain described here comes from a study of cytomegalovirus exposure and HLA in healthy donors (dated by TCRdb to 2016 to 2017). For the wider study: In an earlier analysis of around 540 of the donors, about 260 Gb of sequence data and some 120 million unique TCR beta sequences from 180 million or so T cells were reported. Roughly 300 gigabases of sequencing data and approximately 93 million unique TCR sequences were included in an early release covering about 620 HLA-typed donors. Of the roughly 400 genotyped donors, over 70% fell in the genetic ancestry cluster associated with self-reported Caucasian donors. The study aimed to test whether cataloging public T cell receptors could reveal signatures of past pathogen exposure. The T cell repertoires of 666 subjects were profiled by immunosequencing and related to cytomegalovirus serostatus. Along with the approximately 700-subject first cohort, a separate validation cohort of over a hundred different subjects was used. The study combined high-throughput TCR immunosequencing, statistical association of individual TCRs with disease status, and machine learning to predict cytomegalovirus infection status. A later analysis re-analyzed previously published TCR beta repertoires from 550 to 700 donors and added high-resolution HLA genotyping to study TCR occurrence patterns. The later analysis used no new phenotypic data to find candidate immune exposures, relying instead on TCR beta sequences and their occurrence across donors. An earlier analysis of 587 of the donors used high-throughput TCR beta sequencing to judge whether each TCR beta V gene segment behaved as functional or pseudogenic. Donor age, sex, ethnicity and CMV serostatus were collected together with the repertoire data. Genome-wide SNP genotypes for about 55% of the 666 donors were used in a later genetic analysis, which treated that subset as a discovery cohort. Every discovery cohort repertoire had been produced on one sequencing platform. HLA typing covered class I and class II loci at four-digit resolution. Typing coverage differed by locus: A, B, C, DRB1 and DQB1 were typed in roughly 629-640 donors, DQA1 in 522, DPA1 in some 610, and DPB1 in 400 to 480. Four or five DR-DQ haplotypes were treated as single units for association and clustering because of strong linkage in the cohort. Among roughly 400 genotyped donors of the cohort, an average of around 240,000 unique TCR beta nucleotide sequences were sequenced per donor, about a sixth of them non-productive.

Overall study results and their limits: In an earlier analysis of roughly 500 of the donors, most TCR beta V segments appeared in productive rearrangements about 90% or about 30% of the time, broadly matching IMGT annotations. Only TCR beta chains were sequenced in this cohort, and the absence of alpha or paired-chain data limited detectable features. The 87-base-pair reads could not distinguish some IMGT-functional V segments, including TRBV6-2 and TRBV6-3, so those segments were excluded. Cytomegalovirus status was reported to be diagnosed by the classifier with high specificity and sensitivity in both the original and validation cohorts. The authors suggested that the approach could potentially be generalized to other disease states and immunological phenotypes. CMV serostatus was the only immune exposure information available for the cohort. Because some donors lacked HLA typing at each locus, the association tests relied only on the typed subset. While some public TCRs were present in many individuals, most TCR sequences turned up only very rarely across donors. Because counts were too low, seventeen rarely observed V segments, including chromosome 9 orphons, were excluded from the earlier analysis of several hundred of the donors. A few of the identified cytomegalovirus-associated TCR beta chains were confirmed in vitro to be specific for cytomegalovirus antigens. According to a later analysis, TCR association rates differed among HLA loci, with DRB1 alleles showing the most associated TCRs and HLA-C alleles showing the fewest. Linkage disequilibrium might explain the correlated functional status among segregating V segments, but an unknown experimental factor could not be ruled out. According to a later analysis, parvovirus B19, influenza, CMV and Epstein-Barr virus appeared linked to several top co-occurrence clusters. In a later genetic analysis, fewer N-insertions in productive TCRs were reported among donors in an Asian-associated ancestry cluster than the approximately 670-donor mean. Most CMV-associated TCR beta chains appeared to be HLA-restricted in a later analysis, and the HLA associations seemed to be driven largely by CMV exposure. A cluster of highly shared sequence variants was judged likely to be a technical artifact of the sequencing pipeline. A later analysis associated 15,000 to 20,000 TCR beta sequences with specific HLA alleles at a false discovery rate of 0.05. The study gave a list of about 160 TCR beta chains associated with cytomegalovirus. Presence/absence analyses assumed roughly uniform sequencing depth across donors, an assumption that may not hold. In a later analysis, HLA-associated TCR beta chains were found to be more clonally expanded and to have lower generation probabilities than equally common non-associated chains. A later genetic analysis associated a missense DCLRE1C variant with V-gene and J-gene trimming of TCR beta chains, and an independent cohort replicated the association. When HLA alleles, especially DR and DQ, strongly co-occurred, attributing TCR associations to individual alleles was difficult. A further reported finding was that TCR beta sequences accurately predicted the HLA-A and HLA-B alleles for most subjects in the first cohort.

The cohort was made up of under 800 healthy bone marrow donors. At the time of sampling, every cohort member was nominally healthy, though immune exposures that went unrecorded were likely present. The donor tested CMV seropositive and was one of the 289 seropositive cohort members. Every donor gave a peripheral blood sample, and the peripheral blood mononuclear cells from that sample were used for TCR beta sequencing. The Qiagen DNeasy Blood Extraction Kit was used to extract genomic DNA from the blood cell samples. The library was prepared using the immunoSEQ multiplex PCR assay. The multiplex PCR relied on a mix of 60 forward primers for TCR Vbeta segments and 13 reverse primers for TCR Jbeta segments. The CDR3 region of rearranged TCR beta genes was amplified from genomic DNA by a multiplex PCR assay. Amplified TCR beta libraries were sequenced as 87-base-pair reads on the Illumina HiSeq System. Regarding the original processing steps: A later analysis tallied around 82 million unique TCR beta chains across the 640 or so repertoires, and some 10 million of those chains were shared by two or more donors. Raw reads were error-corrected and collapsed into unique sequences with a nearest-neighbor algorithm that merged closely related sequences to remove PCR and sequencing errors. Alignment of CDR3 sequences to IMGT reference sequences was used to assign V, D and J gene segments. For a sequence to be retained, a match of at least six nucleotides was required to both a V gene segment and a J gene segment. Rearrangements were classified as productive when the CDR3 lacked stop codons and remained in frame with V and J, and all other rearrangements were classified as non-productive. Following IMGT convention, CDR3 was defined as the stretch from the second conserved V-encoded cysteine up to the conserved J-encoded phenylalanine. Sequences without an unambiguous match to a single V gene segment were excluded from the earlier analysis of 587 of the donors. In an earlier analysis of approximately 610 of the donors, V segments were called functional above 56.7% productive rearrangements and were called segregating when the between-donor standard deviation exceeded 5%. To diagnose cytomegalovirus status from the catalog of TCR beta chain sequences, a statistical classification framework was built. A later analysis assigned V and J genes by comparing TCR nucleotide sequences with IMGT/GENE-DB human TR gene sequences. Using the TCRdist pipeline, a later analysis assigned CDR3 sequences along with most-parsimonious VDJ recombination scenarios. A later analysis defined each TCR beta chain by its CDR3 amino acid sequence plus V-gene family, and excluded reads lacking a unique V-gene family. As a way to deal with suspected cross-contamination and a sequencing artifact, a later analysis dropped nearly 600 nucleotide sequences that were highly shared and had low generation probability. In a later analysis, a clonal expansion index was calculated for each public chain from normalized within-repertoire ranks of inferred template counts. In a later analysis, generation probabilities were computed using a VDJ recombination model fitted to out-of-frame rearrangements, and the results were checked against IGoR. In a later analysis, TCR-TCR, TCR-HLA and TCR-CMV co-occurrence was scored with hypergeometric tests, and a repertoire-size bias correction was applied to TCR pairs. False discovery rates were estimated in a later analysis by permuting HLA or CMV assignments 20 times. In a later analysis, co-occurring TCRs were grouped with DBSCAN, and TCRdist sequence similarity was added when clustering was performed within HLA-allele-positive subsets. Repertoires with fewer than 30,000 or more than 120,000 public chains were left out of co-occurrence clustering, as were about 5 repertoires with anomalous nucleotide sharing. TCRdb re-hosts the immuneACCESS table, in-frame sequences only. Its copies lack some clones; in the studies checked, an unresolved V gene accounts for under half of them, and the cause for the rest is not known. V, J and clone size are taken as reported in that table, and D and trimming were inferred from the DNA itself. This sample has roughly 100,000 clones in its table, and about a tenth of those were observed once. Under 6% of the sample goes to the ten largest clones.

The table lists this clone with a few counts. Its specific antigen is unknown. No much larger clonotype is one base removed from it; base qualities were not supplied. The CDR3 runs 14 residues from the cysteine to the phenylalanine. The read is trimmed to its CDR3 DNA, 42 bases read in frame from base 1. Clipping removes 4 bases from V and 8 bases from J, with 8 as the unmatched junction base count. In the germline V gene (reference sequence), CDR1 corresponds to SEHNR and CDR2 to FQNEAQ. In this chain, TRBV7-9 is recombined with TRBJ1-2, and 9 bases in between align with TRBD1. Sequenced sample: PBMCs. This receptor was obtained from a man in his forties or fifties in good health and CMV-seropositive. The DNA is TGTGCCAGCAGCTCCGATTGGACAGGGGCCGGCTACACCTTC. Translated, it reads CASSSDWTGAGYTF.